This entry lists 20 T cell receptor beta chains sequenced from one sample in a study of OX40 agonist ivuxolimab in advanced cancers. Library creation used the immunoSEQ multiplex PCR assay. TCRdb provides this immuneACCESS table in a form limited to in-frame rearrangements. Some clones are lacking; in checked studies, under half of them reflect an unresolved V gene, and why the rest are absent is not known. The table for this sample lists around 72,000 clones; 86% of them were counted only once. Clones ranked in the top ten supply roughly 8% of the sample. The sequences come from CD4+ or CD8+ T cells sorted from blood, collected in a trial of the OX40 agonist ivuxolimab. The origin of the receptors is an adult with an advanced solid tumor such as melanoma, head and neck, liver or kidney cancer.

This chain links TRBV9 with TRBJ1-1, with D maybe TRBD1 (6 bases). The CDR3 is 13 residues long. Germline V gene data show CDR1 as SGDLS and CDR2 as YYNGEE. Trimming pared 4 bases from V and 9 bases from J, leaving 16 bases between. CDR3 amino acids: CASSPLGQGKAFF. The CDR3, as DNA: TGTGCCAGCAGCCCTCTTGGGCAGGGGAAAGCTTTCTTT.

This chain joins TRBV5-4 and TRBJ2-7, with D possibly matching TRBD2 (5 bases). This CDR3 region has 17 residues. The germline V and J ends were trimmed by 2 bases and 3 bases, with 21 bases remaining between them. Germline loops: CDR1 SGHNT, CDR2 YYREEE (reference sequence). This CDR3 is CASSLDVAGSAGYEQYF. CDR3 nucleotides: TGTGCCAGCAGCTTAGATGTCGCCGGCTCCGCGGGCTACGAGCAGTACTTC. The full variable domain, rest sourced from reference TRBV5-4 and TRBJ2-7, is ETGVTQSPTHLIKTRGQQVTLRCSSQSGHNTVSWYQQALGQGPQFIFQYYREEENGRGNFPPRFSGLQFPNYSSELNVNALELDDSALYLCASSLDVAGSAGYEQYFGPGTRLTVT.

The chain combines TRBV11-2 with TRBJ1-1; 7 nucleotides line up with TRBD1. Germline CDR1 is SGHAT and CDR2 is FQNNGV. CDR3 length: 14 amino acids. J lost 4 bases, V lost 1 base, and 3 bases had no gene match. The CDR3 loop is CASSLGRGPTEAFF. The CDR3 DNA sequence: TGTGCCAGCAGCTTAGGGAGGGGGCCCACTGAAGCTTTCTTT.

The J gene is TRBJ1-4, the V gene TRBV6-5, with D hard to call. Trimming cost V 6 bases and J 8 bases, with 10 bases left between them. The CDR3 is 12 residues long. Per germline, CDR1 MNHEY and CDR2 SVGAGI. The CDR3 sequence: CASRRSGEKLFF. In nucleotides, the CDR3 is TGTGCCAGCAGGCGCTCCGGGGAAAAACTGTTTTTT.

The chain carries TRBV4-3 and TRBJ1-2; D ambiguous. Germline lookup yields CDR1 LGHNA and CDR2 YSLEER. This CDR3 contains 13 residues. Trimming removed 4 bases at V and 1 base at J, with 7 bases between. CDR3 nucleotide sequence: TGCGCCAGCAGCCGGAACCTTAACTATGGCTACACCTTC. This encodes CASSRNLNYGYTF.

This chain connects TRBV11-2 to TRBJ1-6, with D unresolved. Per germline, CDR1 SGHAT and CDR2 FQNNGV. Trimming cost V 2 bases and J 6 bases, with 11 bases left between them. The CDR3 is 15 residues long. The CDR3 spells CASSLSPGANSPLHF. The CDR3, as DNA: TGTGCCAGCAGCTTATCCCCAGGAGCTAATTCACCCCTCCACTTT.

The V and J genes are TRBV7-2 and TRBJ2-5; 10 bases fit TRBD1. J lost 4 bases, V lost 4 bases, and 9 bases had no gene match. CDR3 length: 16 amino acids. Germline V gene data show CDR1 as SGHTA and CDR2 as FQGNSA. The CDR3 here is CASSWTGTGVGETQYF. CDR3 nucleotide sequence: TGTGCCAGCAGCTGGACCGGGACAGGGGTTGGAGAGACCCAGTACTTC.

The count of this clone is one. This sequence joins TRBV7-2 and TRBJ2-3; 10 bases match TRBD2. The CDR3 is 18 amino acids. Germline-derived CDR1 and CDR2 are SGHTA and FQGNSA. J lost 1 base, V lost 1 base, and 8 bases had no gene match. The CDR3 protein is CASSLDYTGTSGTDTQYF. Written as DNA, the CDR3 is TGTGCCAGCAGCTTAGACTACACCGGGACTAGCGGCACAGATACGCAGTATTTT.

This clone was observed once. The rearrangement joins TRBV6-1 to TRBJ1-5; tentative D call: TRBD1 (5 bases). The CDR3 runs to 15 residues. V was cut by 2 bases and J by 7 bases, with 15 bases left in between. CDR1 and CDR2 (germline): MNHNS, SASEGT. The CDR3 DNA reads as TGTGCCAGCAGTGAATTCGGGGCTAGTGGGCAGCCCCAGCATTTT. Amino acid sequence: CASSEFGASGQPQHF.

The chain links TRBV5-1 to TRBJ1-5; no firm D call. Germline CDR1 and CDR2: SGHRS and YFSETQ. CDR3 length: 13 amino acids. V lost 2 bases to trimming and J lost 7 bases, with 10 bases between them. In nucleotides, the CDR3 is TGCGCCAGCAGCTTCGGGGAAGGGCAGCCCCAGCATTTT. Translation: CASSFGEGQPQHF.

The rearrangement joins TRBV10-3 to TRBJ2-7, with 10 bases identical to TRBD1. Germline CDR1 is ENHRY and CDR2 is SYGVKD. This CDR3 has 12 residues. The V segment lost 7 bases and the J segment 5 bases; nucleotides outside the gene matches: 2. The CDR3 reads CAITGQGDEQYF. In nucleotides, the CDR3 is TGTGCCATCACCGGACAGGGGGACGAGCAGTACTTC.

This chain joins TRBV2 and TRBJ1-5, with 7 bases aligning to TRBD1. Germline values: CDR1 SNHLY, CDR2 FYNNEI. With V trimmed by 4 bases and J by 1 base, 7 bases remained unmatched. CDR3 length equals 16 residues. The CDR3 DNA reads as TGTGCCAGCAGTGCCCGCCAGACAGGGAGCAATCAGCCCCAGCATTTT. This translates into CASSARQTGSNQPQHF.

This clone was counted once. The chain carries TRBV20-1 and TRBJ2-1; no reliable D call. The V end lost 7 bases, the J end lost 3 bases, and 7 bases lay between the germline ends. CDR1 DFQATT and CDR2 SNEGSKA come from the germline V gene (reference sequence). The CDR3 contains 11 residues. The CDR3 loop is CSGTRYNEQFF. DNA for the CDR3: TGCAGTGGAACTCGCTACAATGAGCAGTTCTTC.

The V and J genes are TRBV7-9 and TRBJ2-1; 12 nucleotides agree with TRBD2. The junction had 6 bases not matched to a gene; V was cut back by 6 bases and J by 6 bases. The CDR3 totals 15 residues. Per germline, CDR1 SEHNR and CDR2 FQNEAQ (reference sequence). CDR3 DNA: TGTGCCAGCAGGCTCCTAGCGGGGGGGACCAATGAGCAGTTCTTC. This encodes CASRLLAGGTNEQFF.

This rearrangement joins TRBV6-5 to TRBJ2-1; D is uncertain. This CDR3 contains 13 residues. Germline-derived CDR1 and CDR2 are MNHEY and SVGAGI. Trimming pared 7 bases from V and 0 bases from J, leaving 7 bases between. The CDR3 DNA is TGTGCCAGCAACAAGAGCTCCTACAATGAGCAGTTCTTC. This translates into CASNKSSYNEQFF.

The chain links TRBV29-1 to TRBJ2-2; possible D gene TRBD2, 6 bases. From germline, CDR1 is SQVTM and CDR2 ANQGSEA. V lost 4 bases and J 11 bases, leaving 14 bases between the germline ends. The CDR3 is 12 residues long. In DNA form, the CDR3 reads TGCAGCGTTGGGAGGGTGGCGAGTGAGCTGTTTTTT. It translates to CSVGRVASELFF.

The V gene is TRBV9, the J gene TRBJ2-3; D is ambiguous. Looked up from germline, CDR1 is SGDLS and CDR2 is YYNGEE. V was pared by 3 bases and J by 5 bases, with 7 bases between. The CDR3 has 12 residues. The CDR3 DNA follows: TGTGCCAGCAGCGGAGAGCTAGATACGCAGTATTTT. This gives the protein CASSGELDTQYF.

This chain joins TRBV6-5 and TRBJ2-5, with a weak D call TRBD1 (6 bases). The CDR3 loop spans 14 amino acids. The germline CDR1 and CDR2 sequences are MNHEY and SVGAGI. The V and J ends lost 5 bases and 6 bases respectively, with 16 bases between them. The CDR3 DNA reads as TGTGCCAGCAGTACCGGGACAACGGTCCAGACCCAGTACTTC. Its translation is CASSTGTTVQTQYF.

The rearrangement links TRBV7-8 to TRBJ1-4, with D unclear. This CDR3 has 15 amino acids. The ends were cut back, 0 bases at V and 0 bases at J, with 5 bases in the middle. Germline-derived CDR1 and CDR2 are SGHVS and FQNEAQ. CDR3 sequence (DNA): TGTGCCAGCAGCTTAGCAACACCAACTAATGAAAAACTGTTTTTT. Encoded protein: CASSLATPTNEKLFF.

This chain joins TRBV28 and TRBJ1-6; D possibly corresponds to TRBD1 (5 bases). Trimming removed 2 bases from V and 7 bases from J, with 9 bases in between. The CDR3 has 14 amino acids. Germline assignment: CDR1 MDHEN and CDR2 SYDVKM. Written as DNA, the CDR3 is TGTGCCAGCAGTTTAGGAGCAGGGAATTCACCCCTCCACTTT. This codes for CASSLGAGNSPLHF.